A selection of T cell receptor beta chains follows, all from one sample in a study of CD8+ T cells in alopecia areata. Assay used: immunoSEQ multiplex PCR; TCRdb lists only in-frame clones, some missing. The table shows about 140,000 clones, with roughly four fifths occurring only once. This material consisted of CD8+ T cells sorted from blood, taken at week 4, from a patient treated with tofacitinib. These receptors all stem from a human donor with alopecia areata. The CDR3 runs from the conserved cysteine through the conserved F or W. Fields, in order: clone size, D gene, J gene, V gene, CDR3 DNA, CDR3 protein. The D gene is left open where the match is weak. Clone size, where shown, is once, few, many, or a class for clones that have expanded.

clone_size: .; d_call: .; j_call: TRBJ2-1; v_call: TRBV2; cdr3_nt: TGTGCCAGCAGTGAAGCCCCTGGCAGGATTGGAAATGAGCAGTTCTTC; cdr3_aa: CASSEAPGRIGNEQFF
clone_size: .; d_call: .; j_call: TRBJ2-2; v_call: TRBV9; cdr3_nt: TGTGCCAGCAGCGTCCTCGGAAAACCCGGGGAGCTGTTTTTT; cdr3_aa: CASSVLGKPGELFF
clone_size: .; d_call: .; j_call: TRBJ2-2; v_call: TRBV6-5; cdr3_nt: TGTGCCAGCAGTTATTTCGACAGCCCCGGGGAGCTGTTTTTT; cdr3_aa: CASSYFDSPGELFF
clone_size: .; d_call: .; j_call: TRBJ1-1; v_call: TRBV30; cdr3_nt: TGTGCCTGGAGTCCAGGGCTGAACACTGAAGCTTTCTTT; cdr3_aa: CAWSPGLNTEAFF
clone_size: once; d_call: TRBD1; j_call: TRBJ2-3; v_call: TRBV5-4; cdr3_nt: TGTGCCAGCAGCCCCTGGGACAGGGGGCGTTCAGATACGCAGTATTTT; cdr3_aa: CASSPWDRGRSDTQYF
clone_size: .; d_call: TRBD1; j_call: TRBJ2-1; v_call: TRBV4-3; cdr3_nt: TGCGCCAGCAGCCAAGGGACAGGGGGGTCCAATGAGCAGTTCTTC; cdr3_aa: CASSQGTGGSNEQFF
clone_size: once; d_call: .; j_call: TRBJ2-1; v_call: TRBV18; cdr3_nt: TGTGCCAGCTCACCCAACAATGAGCAGTTCTTC; cdr3_aa: CASSPNNEQFF
clone_size: .; d_call: .; j_call: TRBJ1-3; v_call: TRBV2; cdr3_nt: TGTGCCAGCAGTGAAGGGGCCGATGGAAACACCATATATTTT; cdr3_aa: CASSEGADGNTIYF
clone_size: .; d_call: .; j_call: TRBJ1-3; v_call: TRBV7-8; cdr3_nt: TGTGCCAGCTCCCCCTACTCTGGAAACACCATATATTTT; cdr3_aa: CASSPYSGNTIYF
clone_size: .; d_call: .; j_call: TRBJ1-5; v_call: TRBV7-9; cdr3_nt: TGTGCCAGCAGCTTAGCGTTGGGACCCGGCAATCAGCCCCAGCATTTT; cdr3_aa: CASSLALGPGNQPQHF
clone_size: .; d_call: TRBD1; j_call: TRBJ2-7; v_call: TRBV9; cdr3_nt: TGTGCCAGCAGCGGTGGACAGGGGCCTTACGAGCAGTACTTC; cdr3_aa: CASSGGQGPYEQYF
clone_size: .; d_call: .; j_call: TRBJ2-1; v_call: TRBV7-2; cdr3_nt: TGTGCCAGCAGCTTCCCTGAGGGGGAGCAGTTCTTC; cdr3_aa: CASSFPEGEQFF
clone_size: .; d_call: .; j_call: TRBJ2-1; v_call: TRBV29-1; cdr3_nt: TGCAGCGTTGGAGGAGGCTCCTACTACAATGAGCAGTTCTTC; cdr3_aa: CSVGGGSYYNEQFF
clone_size: .; d_call: .; j_call: TRBJ2-4; v_call: TRBV7-2; cdr3_nt: TGTGCCAGCAGCCAAGGGGCCGGGAAGGGGTTAGCCAAAAACATTCAGTACTTC; cdr3_aa: CASSQGAGKGLAKNIQYF